Listed here are 25 T cell receptor beta chains from one sample, sequenced in a study of blood T cells in healthy people across ages. A second PCR of about 7 to 12 cycles used a sample-barcoded 5' primer and a J-beta primer mix. TCRdb ran MiXCR on the 5' RACE reads and lists one entry per CDR3 protein. The sample includes approximately 1,700,000 distinct CDR3 sequences, about 39% seen only once; the top ten take roughly 23%. Material: blood. These receptors came from a human donor in good health.

The chain recombines TRBV6-5 with TRBJ1-4, with D tentatively TRBD1 (5 bases). The length of the CDR3 is 13 residues. Trimming took off 9 bases at V and 5 bases at J, with 13 bases between the two ends. CDR1 is MNHEY and CDR2 is SVGAGI in the germline V gene. This CDR3 reads CARRAGGNEKLFF. In nucleotides, the CDR3 is TGTGCCAGGAGGGCGGGGGGAAATGAAAAACTGTTTTTT.

The gene calls are TRBV7-8 and TRBJ2-5; 9 nucleotides match TRBD2. V lost 5 bases to trimming and J lost 4 bases; unmatched junction nucleotides: 20. Germline CDR1 reads SGHVS; CDR2 reads FQNEAQ. The CDR3 contains 19 residues. The CDR3 DNA follows: TGTGCCAGCAGCCCTACAGCTCATGGGCTAGCGGGGTTGGGAGAGACCCAGTACTTC. It codes for CASSPTAHGLAGLGETQYF.

V gene TRBV11-3 combines with J gene TRBJ2-5; weak D call: TRBD2 (5 bases). The CDR3 sequence is 15 residues long. The V end was cut by 5 bases, the J end by 2 bases, with 15 bases between. Germline CDR1 SGHNT, CDR2 YENEEA. The CDR3: CASSPPVGEQETQYF. The CDR3 DNA reads as TGTGCCAGCAGCCCACCGGTGGGAGAGCAAGAGACCCAGTACTTC. Full variable domain (remainder filled in from reference TRBV11-3 and TRBJ2-5): EAGVVQSPRYKIIEKKQPVAFWCNPISGHNTLYWYLQNLGQGPELLIRYENEEAVDDSQLPKDRFSAERLKGVDSTLKIQPAELGDSAVYLCASSPPVGEQETQYFGPGTRLLVL.

The V gene is TRBV12-3 or TRBV12-4, the J gene TRBJ1-5; 7 bases map to TRBD1. CDR3 size: 16 residues. J was trimmed by 4 bases and V by 5 bases; bases with no gene match: 11. The CDR3 nucleotides are TGTGCCAGCAGTAGAGGGGACAGCCTGTTAAATCAGCCCCAGCATTTT. Translating gives CASSRGDSLLNQPQHF.

This clonotype was observed a few times. The chain has TRBV5-1 and TRBJ1-5, with TRBD1 identical over 8 bases. With 0 bases clipped from V and 7 bases from J, the junction kept 6 bases outside the gene matches. This CDR3 has 15 residues. Germline V gene sequence: CDR1 SGHRS, CDR2 YFSETQ. CDR3 protein: CASSLAGGPRQPQHF. CDR3 bases: TGCGCCAGCAGCTTGGCAGGGGGCCCTCGGCAGCCCCAGCATTTT.

This sequence joins TRBV4-1 and TRBJ2-5, with TRBD1 matching 10 bases. The CDR3 runs 16 residues. The V gene's germline CDR1 is MGHRA and CDR2 YSYEKL. After removal of 4 bases from V and 5 bases from J, the junction contained 10 bases not matched to a gene. Written as DNA, the CDR3 is TGCGCCAGCAGCCCCAACCCGGGACAGGGGTTGGAGACCCAGTACTTC. Protein sequence: CASSPNPGQGLETQYF.

This clonotype was observed a few times. The chain carries TRBV9 and TRBJ2-4, with 7 bases matching TRBD2. The trim removed 10 bases at V and 4 bases at J, leaving 8 bases unmatched. This CDR3 is 13 amino acids long. Germline V gene sequence: CDR1 SGDLS, CDR2 YYNGEE. CDR3 coding DNA: TGTGCCCAAAACCTGGGGGGGAAAAACATTCAGTACTTC. It is translated as CAQNLGGKNIQYF.

This sequence joins TRBV6-2 or TRBV6-3 and TRBJ2-1; TRBD2 might be the D (5 bases). V lost 6 bases to trimming and J lost 0 bases, with 15 bases between them. Germline CDR1 MNHEY, CDR2 SVGEGT. The CDR3 covers 16 residues. The CDR3 sequence: CASRCRGQSSYNEQFF. CDR3 nucleotides: TGTGCCAGCAGATGTCGCGGGCAGAGCTCCTACAATGAGCAGTTCTTC.

This clonotype was observed a few times. This chain uses TRBV29-1 with TRBJ2-1; D unresolved. Trimming removed 0 bases from V and 10 bases from J, with 7 bases in between. Germline lookup yields CDR1 SQVTM and CDR2 ANQGSEA. This CDR3 is built from 11 residues. The CDR3 bases are TGCAGCGTTGAAGAGGAAGGAGAGCAGTTCTTC. This encodes CSVEEEGEQFF.

This clonotype was detected only a few times. V and J are TRBV20-1 and TRBJ2-1, with D perhaps TRBD1 (7 bases). The V gene lost 1 base and the J gene lost 9 bases, with 22 bases spanning the gap. Germline CDR1 DFQATT, CDR2 SNEGSKA (reference sequence). This CDR3 spans 16 amino acids. CDR3 bases: TGCAGTGCTAGAGCTGGAGGGTCAGGGGGGTTCGGTGAGCAGTTCTTC. It yields the protein CSARAGGSGGFGEQFF.

On this clonotype: Being one base from a much bigger clone, this may be a read error. The V call is TRBV20-1, the J call TRBJ2-6; D perhaps matches TRBD1 (5 bases). CDR1 and CDR2 (germline): DFQATT, SNEGSKA (reference sequence). The CDR3 contains 14 residues. In DNA, the CDR3 is TGCAGTGCTAGCCAGGTCTCTGGGGCCAGCGTCCTGACTTTC. It yields the protein CSASQVSGASVLTF.

V is TRBV12-3 or TRBV12-4 and J is TRBJ2-3; 12 bases line up with TRBD2. This CDR3 is 17 amino acids long. The V gene end was trimmed by 6 bases and the J gene end by 2 bases; junction bases not matched to a gene: 9. For the CDR3, the DNA is TGTGCCAGCAGCCCGCGACTAGCGGGGGTCCACACAGATACGCAGTATTTT. Protein: CASSPRLAGVHTDTQYF.

To note about this clonotype: Without the conserved terminal phenylalanine or tryptophan, this CDR3 likely stems from a read error. This chain uses TRBV9 with TRBJ2-3; D gene unclear. CDR1 and CDR2 (germline): SGDLS, YYNGEE. This CDR3 region has 16 residues. Trimming removed 0 bases at V and 4 bases at J, with 15 bases between. The chain's CDR3 is CASSVVGRTMADTQYV. The DNA for the CDR3 is TGTGCCAGCAGCGTAGTAGGGCGGACGATGGCAGATACGCAGTATGTT.

This chain uses TRBV28 with TRBJ1-1; 10 bases fit TRBD1. The V and J ends lost 6 bases and 0 bases, in that order; junction bases with no gene match: 7. Germline V gene sequence: CDR1 MDHEN, CDR2 SYDVKM. The CDR3 contains 16 residues. The CDR3 protein is CASSPRQGAMNTEAFF. For the CDR3, the DNA is TGTGCCAGCAGCCCACGACAGGGGGCTATGAACACTGAAGCTTTCTTT. The entire variable domain, with the rest obtained from reference TRBV28 and TRBJ1-1, is as follows: DVKVTQSSRYLVKRTGEKVFLECVQDMDHENMFWYRQDPGLGLRLIYFSYDVKMKEKGDIPEGYSVSREKKERFSLILESASTNQTSMYLCASSPRQGAMNTEAFFGQGTRLTVV.

The chain joins TRBV5-6 to TRBJ1-5, with 9 nucleotides matching TRBD1. CDR1 is SGHDT and CDR2 is YYEEEE in the germline V gene. Trimming at V came to 4 bases and at J to 3 bases, leaving 5 bases not matched to a gene. The CDR3 has 15 amino acids. For the CDR3, the DNA is TGTGCCAGCAGCATGGGACAGGGATCCAATCAGCCCCAGCATTTT. It translates to CASSMGQGSNQPQHF.

The chain links TRBV5-6 to TRBJ2-3; D is uncertain. The CDR3 length is 12 residues. The germline CDR1 and CDR2 sequences are SGHDT and YYEEEE. With 2 bases removed from V and 7 bases from J, the gap between germline ends came to 8 bases. CDR3 coding DNA: TGTGCCAGCAGCTTACTGATGAATACGCAGTATTTT. Translating it yields CASSLLMNTQYF.

V usage is TRBV20-1 and J usage is TRBJ2-3, with unresolved D. Trimming stripped 0 bases from V and 0 bases from J, with 16 bases between. Germline CDR1 and CDR2: DFQATT and SNEGSKA (reference sequence). This CDR3 has 17 amino acids. The CDR3 nucleotides are TGCAGTGCTAGAGATCAGCGTGGCGGACCTAGCACAGATACGCAGTATTTT. Translated: CSARDQRGGPSTDTQYF.

This clonotype was counted only a few times. J is TRBJ2-5 and V is TRBV27, with D possibly being TRBD1 (6 bases). With the DNA end fitting TRBJ2-7 better, the J assignment may be wrong. The CDR3 loop spans 14 amino acids. Looked up from germline, CDR1 is MNHEY and CDR2 is SMNVEV (reference sequence). The CDR3 nucleotides are TGTGCCAGCAGTTTAGTGGCAGGGGTCAACGAGCAGTACTTC. Residues: CASSLVAGVNEQYF.

V usage is TRBV6-2 or TRBV6-3 and J usage is TRBJ2-4; tentatively, D is TRBD1 (6 bases). The DNA end is a closer match to TRBJ2-5, so the J assignment may be wrong. The germline gives CDR1 MNHEY, CDR2 SVGEGT. There are 17 residues in the CDR3. CDR3 residues: CASRFTPGQGFRETQYF. The CDR3 DNA sequence: TGTGCCAGTCGCTTTACTCCGGGACAAGGTTTTCGCGAGACCCAGTACTTC.

J is TRBJ2-7 and V is TRBV7-2, with D hard to call. Germline CDR1 is SGHTA and CDR2 is FQGNSA. The CDR3 runs to 13 residues. V gave up 2 bases and J gave up 4 bases, with 9 bases separating them. The CDR3 DNA sequence: TGTGCCAGCAGCTTATGGGATGGGTACGAGCAGTACTTC. Its protein is CASSLWDGYEQYF. The complete variable domain, with remaining parts taken from reference TRBV7-2 and TRBJ2-7, reads GAGVSQSPSNKVTEKGKDVELRCDPISGHTALYWYRQSLGQGLEFLIYFQGNSAPDKSGLPSDRFSAERTGGSVSTLTIQRTQQEDSAVYLCASSLWDGYEQYFGPGTRLTVT.

This CDR3 reads CASSQDSRVETQYF. The CDR3 DNA reads as TGTGCCAGCAGCCAAGATTCCAGGGTAGAGACCCAGTACTTC. The V call is TRBV4-2, the J call TRBJ2-5; TRBD1 might be the D (5 bases). The ends were cut back, 0 bases at V and 4 bases at J, with 9 bases in the middle. The germline V gene has CDR1 LGHNA and CDR2 YNFKEQ. The CDR3 has 14 amino acids.

The CDR3 here is CASSLKWVESGYTF. The CDR3 region has the DNA TGTGCCAGCAGTTTAAAGTGGGTTGAGAGTGGCTACACCTTC. The gene calls are TRBV28 and TRBJ1-2; D is undetermined. The CDR3 is made up of 14 amino acids. Germline lookup yields CDR1 MDHEN and CDR2 SYDVKM. V lost 2 bases and J 7 bases, leaving 14 bases between the germline ends.

This rearrangement joins TRBV4-2 to TRBJ2-3; 10 bases line up with TRBD2. The V gene end was trimmed by 3 bases and the J gene end by 2 bases; junction bases not matched to a gene: 8. Germline CDR1 reads LGHNA; CDR2 reads YNFKEQ. This CDR3 is 17 amino acids long. The CDR3 sequence is CASSQKASGGPTDTQYF. CDR3 nucleotides: TGTGCCAGCAGCCAGAAGGCTAGCGGGGGTCCCACAGATACGCAGTATTTT.

The chain employs TRBV7-2 and TRBJ2-7; D not resolved. CDR1 SGHTA and CDR2 FQGNSA come from the germline V gene. The CDR3 contains 14 residues. The V gene lost 5 bases and the J gene lost 0 bases, with 11 bases spanning the gap. CDR3 DNA sequence: TGTGCCAGCAGCGGGCAGATGAACTCCTACGAGCAGTACTTC. Its protein is CASSGQMNSYEQYF. Using reference TRBV7-2 and TRBJ2-7 for the parts outside the CDR3, the full variable domain is GAGVSQSPSNKVTEKGKDVELRCDPISGHTALYWYRQSLGQGLEFLIYFQGNSAPDKSGLPSDRFSAERTGGSVSTLTIQRTQQEDSAVYLCASSGQMNSYEQYFGPGTRLTVT.

J is TRBJ1-6 and V is TRBV6-6; no firm D call. V was shortened by 0 bases and J by 12 bases, with 6 bases between the two germline ends. There are 12 residues in the CDR3. Looked up from germline, CDR1 is MNHNY and CDR2 is SVGAGI (reference sequence). DNA of the CDR3: TGTGCCAGCAGTTACTCTAGAGGACCCCTCCACTTT. It is translated as CASSYSRGPLHF.